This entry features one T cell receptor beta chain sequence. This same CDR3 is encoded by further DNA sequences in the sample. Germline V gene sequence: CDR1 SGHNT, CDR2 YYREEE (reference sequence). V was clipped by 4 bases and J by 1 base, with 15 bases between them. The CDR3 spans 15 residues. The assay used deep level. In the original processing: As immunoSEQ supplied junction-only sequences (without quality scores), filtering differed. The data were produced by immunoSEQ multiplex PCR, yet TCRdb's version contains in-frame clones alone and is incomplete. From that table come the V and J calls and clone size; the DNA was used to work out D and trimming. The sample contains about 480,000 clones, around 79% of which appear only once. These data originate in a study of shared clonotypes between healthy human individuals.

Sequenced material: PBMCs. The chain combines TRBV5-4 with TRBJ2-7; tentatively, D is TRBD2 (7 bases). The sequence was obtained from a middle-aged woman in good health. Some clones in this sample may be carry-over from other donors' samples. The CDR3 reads CASSLGGAGSYEQYF. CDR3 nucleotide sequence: TGTGCCAGCAGCCTAGGGGGGGCGGGGTCCTACGAGCAGTACTTC.